Shown below are 21 T cell receptor beta chains from a single sample sequenced in a study of post-analysis software for immune sequencing data (dated by TCRdb to the mid-2010s). Study-wide findings and limitations: Roughly 5 TRBV segments, including TRBV5-6, TRBV5-1 and TRBV20-1, were significantly more frequent in patients than controls.

The method behind the library was PCR. Instrument used: Illumina HiSeq 2500. Unique molecular identifiers were incorporated into TCR beta cDNA libraries to reduce PCR and sequencing biases. The public reads were reprocessed in TCRdb via fastp at Q25 and MiXCR, keeping in-frame beta chains. Entries that share a CDR3 protein sequence are merged under the most common genes and DNA. In this sample the table shows around 400,000 distinct CDR3 sequences, 30% to 45% of which occur a single time. Roughly 13% of the sample goes to the ten largest clones. Their specific antigens are unknown. Sequencing was carried out using blood. These TCRs come from a girl between 10 and 17 years old with multiple sclerosis.

The chain is built from TRBV12-3 or TRBV12-4 and TRBJ1-2; D unresolved. This CDR3 contains 14 residues. V lost 3 bases and J 4 bases, leaving 12 bases between the germline ends. The CDR3 loop reads CASSFEAGGYGYTF. CDR3 bases: TGTGCCAGCAGTTTTGAAGCGGGAGGCTATGGCTACACCTTC.

The chain employs TRBV30 and TRBJ2-6; D not resolved. V gave up 6 bases and J gave up 0 bases, with 18 bases separating them. CDR1 is GTSNPN, CDR2 SVGIG, per germline (reference sequence). This CDR3 region has 17 residues. The CDR3 DNA follows: TGTGCCTGCCGCCAGAGTCACCTAAGCTCTGGGGCCAACGTCCTGACTTTC. This codes for CACRQSHLSSGANVLTF.

V is TRBV6-5 and J is TRBJ2-3; D tentatively fits TRBD1 or TRBD2 (5 bases each). CDR1 and CDR2 (germline): MNHEY, SVGAGI. This CDR3 comprises 14 residues. V lost 2 bases to trimming and J lost 3 bases, with 9 bases between them. The CDR3 coding sequence is TGTGCCAGCAGTTACGGGGGAGAAACAGATACGCAGTATTTT. It is translated as CASSYGGETDTQYF.

This clonotype was picked up a small number of times. The V gene is TRBV20-1, the J gene TRBJ1-5; 7 bases map to TRBD1. V dropped 6 bases and J dropped 1; count of bases not matched to a gene: 9. The germline gives CDR1 DFQATT, CDR2 SNEGSKA (reference sequence). There are 15 residues in the CDR3. CDR3 DNA: TGCAGTGCCCCGACCCGACAGGGAAGCAATCAGCCCCAGCATTTT. Its protein product is CSAPTRQGSNQPQHF.

The chain uses TRBV12-3 or TRBV12-4 and TRBJ2-1; no clear D gene. CDR3 length equals 15 residues. V lost 3 bases and J 8 bases, leaving 17 bases between the germline ends. The CDR3 region has the DNA TGTGCCAGCAGTTTCGTCGTCCCGATATGGGATGAGCAGTTCTTC. As protein: CASSFVVPIWDEQFF.

The chain recombines TRBV7-2 with TRBJ2-7, with 7 positions matching TRBD1. The CDR3 spans 15 residues. The V gene's germline CDR1 is SGHTA and CDR2 FQGNSA. J gave up 5 bases and V 3 bases, and 10 bases lay outside the gene matches. CDR3 sequence reads: CASSLDYRGGDEQYF. The CDR3 coding sequence is TGTGCCAGCAGCTTGGATTACAGGGGTGGCGACGAGCAGTACTTC. The entire variable domain, with the rest obtained from reference TRBV7-2 and TRBJ2-7, is as follows: GAGVSQSPSNKVTEKGKDVELRCDPISGHTALYWYRQSLGQGLEFLIYFQGNSAPDKSGLPSDRFSAERTGGSVSTLTIQRTQQEDSAVYLCASSLDYRGGDEQYFGPGTRLTVT.

This clonotype has more than one count but fewer than ten. CDR3 sequence: CASSEGRGHQPQHF. The CDR3 coding sequence is TGTGCCAGCAGTGAGGGGAGGGGGCATCAGCCCCAGCATTTT. J is TRBJ1-5 and V is TRBV12-3 or TRBV12-4; TRBD1 agrees at 7 bases. The CDR3 spans 14 residues. The trim removed 5 bases at V and 5 bases at J, leaving 6 bases unmatched.

On this clonotype itself: Lacking the conserved final phenylalanine or tryptophan, this CDR3 likely reflects a read error. The chain couples TRBV5-1 to TRBJ2-7, with D perhaps TRBD1 (5 bases). Germline assignment: CDR1 SGHRS and CDR2 YFSETQ. The V and J ends lost 0 bases and 3 bases respectively, with 13 bases between them. There are 15 residues in the CDR3. The CDR3 DNA reads as TGCGCCAGCAGCTTGGCCGGTGGGGCCGGCTACGAGCAGTACTGC. This gives the protein CASSLAGGAGYEQYC.

This clonotype was detected a few times. This chain links TRBV20-1 with TRBJ2-7, with D possibly TRBD1 on 5 matching bases. The DNA end lines up better with TRBJ2-5; the J call may be wrong. The CDR3 has 12 residues. Germline assignment: CDR1 DFQATT and CDR2 SNEGSKA (reference sequence). CDR3 residues: CSAPGPSGTQYF. The CDR3 nucleotides read TGCAGTGCCCCAGGGCCGTCTGGGACCCAGTACTTC.

The J gene is TRBJ2-1, the V gene TRBV5-6, with unresolved D. Trimming removed 3 bases at V and 7 bases at J, with 8 bases between. Germline values: CDR1 SGHDT, CDR2 YYEEEE. The CDR3 is 12 residues long. The CDR3 loop is CASSSFRNEQFF. In nucleotides, the CDR3 is TGTGCCAGCAGCTCCTTTAGAAATGAGCAGTTCTTC.

In this sample, this clonotype turned up many times. Here the CDR3 reads CASSLGVNYGYTF. The DNA of the CDR3 is TGTGCCAGCAGTTTGGGGGTTAACTATGGCTACACCTTC. The rearrangement joins TRBV12-3 or TRBV12-4 to TRBJ1-2; possible D gene TRBD1, 5 bases. This CDR3 is 13 amino acids long. Trimming cost V 3 bases and J 1 base, with 6 bases left between them.

This chain links TRBV6-5 with TRBJ1-1; 11 positions match TRBD1. V shed 2 bases, J shed 6 bases, and the junction held 8 bases outside the gene matches. The CDR3 contains 16 residues. Germline CDR1 MNHEY, CDR2 SVGAGI. DNA of the CDR3: TGTGCCAGCAGTTACGCCCAGGGGGACAGGGGGTCTGAAGCTTTCTTT. This translates into CASSYAQGDRGSEAFF.

Points on this clonotype: At one of its ends the junction is not consistent with the germline gene, which may arise from a read error. The chain recombines TRBV20-1 with TRBJ2-2; 9 bases are shared with TRBD1. Germline CDR1 is DFQATT and CDR2 is SNEGSKA (reference sequence). The CDR3 sequence is 15 residues long. For the CDR3, the DNA is TGCAGTGCTCCTTCTCCGGGACAGGGAACCGGGGAGTTGTTTTTT. This sequence encodes CSAPSPGQGTGELFF.

This clonotype was found a few times. This chain joins TRBV27 and TRBJ2-1, with D possibly matching TRBD2 (6 bases). Germline lookup yields CDR1 MNHEY and CDR2 SMNVEV (reference sequence). The CDR3 has 14 amino acids. V was pared by 5 bases and J by 0 bases, with 8 bases between. The CDR3 nucleotides read TGTGCCAGCAGTGGCGGGGTCTCCTACAATGAGCAGTTCTTC. It translates to CASSGGVSYNEQFF.

The genes are TRBV5-1 and TRBJ2-5; D is unresolved. Germline V gene sequence: CDR1 SGHRS, CDR2 YFSETQ. The germline V and J ends were trimmed by 2 bases and 2 bases, with 4 bases remaining between them. CDR3 size: 12 residues. The CDR3 here is CASSFAQETQYF. The CDR3 nucleotides read TGCGCCAGCAGCTTCGCACAAGAGACCCAGTACTTC.

This clonotype occurred a few times. The rearrangement joins TRBV20-1 to TRBJ2-5, with D possibly TRBD2 on 5 matching bases. The CDR3 length is 17 residues. The germline CDR1 and CDR2 sequences are DFQATT and SNEGSKA (reference sequence). V lost 0 bases and J lost 1, with 18 bases in between. CDR3 in DNA: TGCAGTGCTAGAGATGTGCAAGGATCGACTACCCAAGAGACCCAGTACTTC. As protein: CSARDVQGSTTQETQYF.

The chain links TRBV5-1 to TRBJ2-3; D is perhaps TRBD1 (5 bases). V dropped 1 base and J dropped 2 bases, with 11 bases sitting between them. CDR3 length equals 15 residues. In germline, CDR1 is SGHRS, CDR2 YFSETQ. CDR3: CASSLRGTPTDTQYF. The CDR3 bases are TGCGCCAGCAGCTTGAGGGGCACCCCCACAGATACGCAGTATTTT.

The genes are TRBV7-3 and TRBJ2-3; TRBD2 matches at 13 bases. Germline V CDR1 and CDR2: SGHTA, FQGTGA. This CDR3 region has 18 residues. Trimming cost V 5 bases and J 4 bases; bases outside gene matches: 12. CDR3 in amino acids: CASSPVVLAGGLPDTQYF. CDR3 nucleotide sequence: TGTGCCAGCAGCCCCGTGGTACTAGCGGGGGGGTTACCAGATACGCAGTATTTT.

The table lists this clonotype with a few counts. This chain connects TRBV13 to TRBJ1-2; no clear D. CDR1 PRHDT and CDR2 FYEKMQ come from the germline V gene (reference sequence). Deletions cut 4 bases from V and 8 bases from J, with 11 bases between. The CDR3 is 12 residues long. For the CDR3, the DNA is TGTGCCAGCAGCTCTCCCAATGAGGGCTACACCTTC. It encodes CASSSPNEGYTF.

A remark on this clonotype: Relative to the germline gene, one junction end is altered; a read error may explain this. In nucleotides, the CDR3 is TGTGCCAGTAGCCAAGATGAAGAACTAGCGGGGAGAGAGCAGTTCTTC. It yields the protein CASSQDEELAGREQFF. This chain uses TRBV3-1 with TRBJ2-1; TRBD2 matches 10 bases. This CDR3 has 16 residues. Per germline, CDR1 LGHDT and CDR2 YNNKEL (reference sequence).

J is TRBJ1-1 and V is TRBV5-6; the match to TRBD1 covers 7 bases. Germline CDR1 SGHDT, CDR2 YYEEEE. This CDR3 has 15 amino acids. V lost 4 bases to trimming and J lost 8 bases; unmatched junction nucleotides: 14. CDR3 in DNA: TGTGCCAGCAGCCCGCGGGACAGAGCCAGCCCAGAAGCTTTCTTT. Encoded protein: CASSPRDRASPEAFF.